One sample yielded the 30 T cell receptor beta chains listed below, sequenced in a study of blood T cell repertoires in COVID-19 (TCRdb year 2020). Library construction relied on the immunoSEQ multiplex PCR assay. In its TCRdb copy, this immuneACCESS table keeps in-frame sequences only and misses some clones. Where compared with another copy, unresolved V genes explain less than half of these, and the others have no known cause. The sample table holds over 100,000 clones, of which around 89% were seen once. In total, the top ten clones hold approximately 1.1% of the sample. The sample taken for sequencing was peripheral blood. These receptors originate from a human donor in a cohort sampled during active COVID-19.

This clone was seen only a few times. The chain is built from TRBV2 and TRBJ2-7, with no clear D. The ends were cut back, 11 bases at V and 0 bases at J, with 11 bases in the middle. Germline CDR1 reads SNHLY; CDR2 reads FYNNEI. The CDR3 has 12 residues. CDR3 bases: TGTGCCGGAAGACGGAGCTCCTACGAGCAGTACTTC. It specifies CAGRRSSYEQYF.

J is TRBJ1-3 and V is TRBV28, with 9 positions matching TRBD1. The CDR3 totals 18 residues. Per germline, CDR1 MDHEN and CDR2 SYDVKM. After removal of 1 base from V and 0 bases from J, the junction contained 7 bases not matched to a gene. The CDR3: CASSLYGDRDYSGNTIYF. The DNA for the CDR3 is TGTGCCAGCAGTTTATATGGGGACAGGGATTACTCTGGAAACACCATATATTTT.

The CDR3 DNA sequence: TGCGCCAGCAGCTTGGGGGGCTCCAACTATGGCTACACCTTC. Translating it yields CASSLGGSNYGYTF. The chain links TRBV5-1 to TRBJ1-2; tentative D call: TRBD1 (5 bases). There are 14 residues in the CDR3. V gave up 0 bases and J gave up 2 bases, with 8 bases separating them. Germline loops: CDR1 SGHRS, CDR2 YFSETQ.

The gene calls are TRBV13 and TRBJ2-7, with D tentatively TRBD2 (5 bases). Trimming pared 6 bases from V and 4 bases from J, leaving 19 bases between. Per the germline V gene, CDR1 is PRHDT and CDR2 is FYEKMQ (reference sequence). CDR3 length equals 15 residues. The CDR3 protein is CASSPVGGHRYEQYF. CDR3 coding DNA: TGTGCCAGCAGTCCAGTGGGCGGGCATCGATACGAGCAGTACTTC.

The chain links TRBV9 to TRBJ1-6; D call uncertain. This CDR3 is built from 15 residues. V shed 4 bases and J shed 7 bases, with 15 bases lying between them. Per the germline V gene, CDR1 is SGDLS and CDR2 is YYNGEE. The CDR3 is CASSPSLIPNSPLHF. CDR3 in DNA: TGTGCCAGCAGCCCGAGCCTCATACCGAATTCACCCCTCCACTTT.

V gene TRBV18 combines with J gene TRBJ1-2; 7 nucleotides line up with TRBD1. Looked up from germline, CDR1 is KGHSH and CDR2 is LQKENI. V dropped 2 bases and J dropped 2; count of bases not matched to a gene: 8. This CDR3 contains 16 residues. The CDR3 reads CASSPKAGTVNYGYTF. The CDR3 DNA is TGTGCCAGCTCACCAAAAGCCGGGACAGTGAACTATGGCTACACCTTC.

This clone was counted a single time. This chain uses TRBV11-3 with TRBJ2-7, with 9 nucleotides matching TRBD1. Germline lookup yields CDR1 SGHNT and CDR2 YENEEA. The CDR3 length is 15 residues. V was clipped by 2 bases and J by 2 bases; unmatched bases: 4. The CDR3 loop is CASSLRTGDAYEQYF. In DNA, the CDR3 is TGTGCCAGCAGCTTACGGACAGGGGACGCCTACGAGCAGTACTTC. The full variable domain, in which reference TRBV11-3 and TRBJ2-7 provide the parts outside the CDR3, is EAGVVQSPRYKIIEKKQPVAFWCNPISGHNTLYWYLQNLGQGPELLIRYENEEAVDDSQLPKDRFSAERLKGVDSTLKIQPAELGDSAVYLCASSLRTGDAYEQYFGPGTRLTVT.

CDR3 sequence (DNA): TGCGCCAGCAGCTTGGACAGTAGCAATCAGCCCCAGCATTTT. Translating it yields CASSLDSSNQPQHF. The chain carries TRBV5-1 and TRBJ1-5; D not resolved. The V end was cut by 0 bases, the J end by 0 bases, with 4 bases between. The CDR3 is 14 residues long. Germline V lookup: CDR1 SGHRS, CDR2 YFSETQ.

CDR3 sequence reads: CSVERRLGNTEAFF. CDR3 in DNA: TGCAGCGTCGAACGCAGGCTCGGGAACACTGAAGCTTTCTTT. J is TRBJ1-1 and V is TRBV29-1; D unresolved. Looked up from germline, CDR1 is SQVTM and CDR2 is ANQGSEA. The CDR3 runs 14 residues. V was shortened by 6 bases and J by 1 base, with 15 bases between the two germline ends.

The chain uses TRBV5-1 and TRBJ1-5; D possibly corresponds to TRBD1 (5 bases). Germline V lookup: CDR1 SGHRS, CDR2 YFSETQ. Trimming took off 4 bases at V and 2 bases at J, with 10 bases between the two ends. CDR3 length equals 14 residues. DNA for the CDR3: TGCGCCAGCAGCCCAGGGTGGGGCAATCAGCCCCAGCATTTT. Translated: CASSPGWGNQPQHF.

This clone was detected only once. This rearrangement joins TRBV4-3 to TRBJ2-5, with 8 bases aligning to TRBD1. The germline CDR1 and CDR2 sequences are LGHNA and YSLEER. CDR3 length: 13 amino acids. V lost 5 bases to trimming and J lost 7 bases; unmatched junction nucleotides: 6. The DNA of the CDR3 is TGCGCCAGCAGCGCGAACAGGGGGAGGACCCAGTACTTC. Protein sequence: CASSANRGRTQYF.

This clone is a singleton in its sample. The chain carries TRBV11-2 and TRBJ2-7; 8 bases map to TRBD2. With 5 bases clipped from V and 2 bases from J, the junction kept 14 bases outside the gene matches. Germline CDR1 SGHAT, CDR2 FQNNGV. CDR3 size: 17 residues. CDR3 region: CASSHIGGVGFPYEQYF. The CDR3 region has the DNA TGTGCCAGCAGCCACATCGGGGGGGTAGGTTTCCCCTACGAGCAGTACTTC.

This clone was detected only once. The CDR3 DNA reads TGTGCCAGCAGTTTATGGCCTAGCGGGACCTCCTACAATGAGCAGTTCTTC. Encoded protein: CASSLWPSGTSYNEQFF. V and J are TRBV27 and TRBJ2-1; 9 positions agree with TRBD2. The CDR3 has 17 amino acids. J lost 0 bases, V lost 1 base, and 4 bases had no gene match. The germline V gene has CDR1 MNHEY and CDR2 SMNVEV (reference sequence).

The rearrangement links TRBV11-3 to TRBJ2-5; maybe TRBD1 (6 bases). The CDR3 runs to 14 residues. V lost 5 bases to trimming and J lost 2 bases, with 12 bases between them. Germline V lookup: CDR1 SGHNT, CDR2 YENEEA. The CDR3 DNA reads TGTGCCAGCAGCCAGAGGGACAAACAAGAGACCCAGTACTTC. Encoded protein: CASSQRDKQETQYF.

The V gene is TRBV4-2, the J gene TRBJ1-2; 7 positions agree with TRBD1. Trimming removed 1 base from V and 6 bases from J; junction bases left unmatched: 2. Germline values: CDR1 LGHNA, CDR2 YNFKEQ. The CDR3 spans 13 residues. The chain's CDR3 is CASSQGTGDGYTF. The CDR3 DNA reads as TGTGCCAGCAGCCAAGGCACAGGGGATGGCTACACCTTC.

This chain uses TRBV9 with TRBJ1-2; no clear D. The CDR3 is made up of 15 amino acids. Germline CDR1 SGDLS, CDR2 YYNGEE. Trimming removed 0 bases from V and 4 bases from J, with 13 bases in between. CDR3 nucleotides: TGTGCCAGCAGCGTAGGCGGGGTGGCGGGCTATGGCTACACCTTC. This codes for CASSVGGVAGYGYTF.

The J gene is TRBJ2-3, the V gene TRBV7-2; tentatively, D is TRBD1 (5 bases). The CDR3 covers 16 residues. V gave up 1 base and J gave up 0 bases, with 11 bases separating them. CDR1 and CDR2 (germline): SGHTA, FQGNSA. As DNA, the CDR3 is TGTGCCAGCAGCTTAGTGGCGACAGCTAGCACAGATACGCAGTATTTT. It translates to CASSLVATASTDTQYF.

The chain has TRBV7-2 and TRBJ1-4; no clear D. Looked up from germline, CDR1 is SGHTA and CDR2 is FQGNSA. With 2 bases removed from V and 0 bases from J, the gap between germline ends came to 10 bases. This CDR3 has 16 residues. The DNA for the CDR3 is TGTGCCAGCAGCTTACATGGAACAGCAACTAATGAAAAACTGTTTTTT. It translates to CASSLHGTATNEKLFF.

The CDR3 is CASSLYRGHYNEQFF. The CDR3 nucleotides are TGTGCCAGCAGCTTATACAGGGGGCATTACAATGAGCAGTTCTTC. V and J are TRBV7-9 and TRBJ2-1, with 9 positions matching TRBD1. The CDR3 loop spans 15 amino acids. The germline V gene encodes CDR1 SEHNR and CDR2 FQNEAQ (reference sequence). V shed 2 bases, J shed 4 bases, and the junction held 3 bases outside the gene matches.

The rearrangement uses TRBV6-2 or TRBV6-3 and TRBJ2-3; 14 positions agree with TRBD2. V was pared by 6 bases and J by 11 bases, with 10 bases of the junction left unmatched. The germline V gene has CDR1 MNHEY and CDR2 SVGEGT. This CDR3 is 15 amino acids long. The CDR3 DNA reads TGTGCCAGCAGCCCTGGGACTAGCGGGGGTCCGAGGCAGTATTTT. Translating gives CASSPGTSGGPRQYF.

Worth noting for this clone: A read error may produce the germline difference seen at one junction end. V and J are TRBV2 and TRBJ2-5; 7 nucleotides agree with TRBD2. In germline, CDR1 is SNHLY, CDR2 FYNNEI. The CDR3 covers 13 residues. CDR3 DNA sequence: TGTGCCAGCATCCGGGGACTACTAGAGGCCCAGTACTTC. Protein product: CASIRGLLEAQYF.

This clone was observed a few times. The chain employs TRBV7-2 and TRBJ1-3, with D possibly TRBD1 on 5 matching bases. Germline CDR1 and CDR2: SGHTA and FQGNSA. V lost 5 bases and J 0 bases, leaving 17 bases between the germline ends. The CDR3 spans 17 residues. CDR3 in DNA: TGTGCCAGCAGCACGGGCCTTAGGACAAGCTCTGGAAACACCATATATTTT. It encodes CASSTGLRTSSGNTIYF.

The gene calls are TRBV6-5 and TRBJ2-5; the D is unclear. Germline CDR1 MNHEY, CDR2 SVGAGI. The CDR3 contains 11 residues. V lost 6 bases to trimming and J lost 4 bases, with 6 bases between them. The CDR3 sequence: CASSFRETQYF. The CDR3 DNA is TGTGCCAGCAGCTTCAGAGAGACCCAGTACTTC.

The rearrangement uses TRBV6-6 and TRBJ1-5; D is uncertain. The CDR3 is 16 residues long. Germline CDR1 and CDR2: MNHNY and SVGAGI (reference sequence). V lost 5 bases to trimming and J lost 2 bases, with 16 bases between them. For the CDR3, the DNA is TGTGCCAGCAGTATGCTGGGGAGGGCTGGCAATCAGCCCCAGCATTTT. This encodes CASSMLGRAGNQPQHF.

This chain joins TRBV7-2 and TRBJ1-4; D perhaps matches TRBD1 (5 bases). Trimming pared 0 bases from V and 4 bases from J, leaving 15 bases between. This CDR3 has 17 amino acids. Germline CDR1 and CDR2: SGHTA and FQGNSA. CDR3 sequence reads: CASSLAGGTPLNEKLFF. The DNA for the CDR3 is TGTGCCAGCAGCTTAGCGGGGGGAACCCCGCTTAATGAAAAACTGTTTTTT.

The chain employs TRBV2 and TRBJ2-1; TRBD2 matches 8 bases. Losses at the gene ends were 1 base for V and 12 bases for J; bases not matched to a gene: 11. CDR1 and CDR2 (germline): SNHLY, FYNNEI. This CDR3 is built from 15 residues. The CDR3 nucleotides read TGTGCCAGCAGTGAAGAGGGGGTAGCGGGATTTGGGCAGTTCTTC. This gives the protein CASSEEGVAGFGQFF.

The V call is TRBV28, the J call TRBJ1-1, with D hard to call. The CDR3 spans 16 residues. Per germline, CDR1 MDHEN and CDR2 SYDVKM. V gave up 2 bases and J gave up 0 bases, with 13 bases separating them. This CDR3 reads CASSLEQRAMNTEAFF. DNA for the CDR3: TGTGCCAGCAGTTTAGAACAGAGGGCTATGAACACTGAAGCTTTCTTT.

The genes are TRBV18 and TRBJ1-1; D may be TRBD1 (5 bases). V was clipped by 1 base and J by 5 bases, with 14 bases between them. The CDR3 is made up of 15 amino acids. Looked up from germline, CDR1 is KGHSH and CDR2 is LQKENI. CDR3 amino acids: CASSPRQTRVTEAFF. The CDR3 DNA is TGTGCCAGCTCACCACGACAAACCAGGGTAACTGAAGCTTTCTTT. Based on the CDR3 plus reference TRBV18 and TRBJ1-1, the full variable domain is NAGVMQNPRHLVRRRGQEARLRCSPMKGHSHVYWYRQLPEEGLKFMVYLQKENIIDESGMPKERFSAEFPKEGPSILRIQQVVRGDSAAYFCASSPRQTRVTEAFFGQGTRLTVV.

The chain joins TRBV4-2 to TRBJ1-1; 7 positions agree with TRBD1. Germline loops: CDR1 LGHNA, CDR2 YNFKEQ. This CDR3 has 14 residues. J lost 6 bases, V lost 0 bases, and 4 bases had no gene match. The CDR3 region has the DNA TGTGCCAGCAGCCAAGATCGGGACAGCCCTGAAGCTTTCTTT. Its protein product is CASSQDRDSPEAFF.

V gene TRBV6-4 combines with J gene TRBJ1-1; D unclear. The germline CDR1 and CDR2 sequences are MRHNA and SNTAGT. The CDR3 has 13 amino acids. Trimming cost V 4 bases and J 5 bases, with 11 bases left between them. The CDR3 nucleotides read TGTGCCAGCAGTGTCGAGGGTTGGACTGAAGCTTTCTTT. Its translation is CASSVEGWTEAFF.